The T cell receptor (beta chain) under discussion was sequenced for a study of blood T cell repertoires in COVID-19. With V trimmed by 3 bases and J by 6 bases, 4 bases remained unmatched. The length of the CDR3 is 15 residues. Germline V gene sequence: CDR1 KGHDR, CDR2 SFDVKD. The protocol was immunoSEQ multiplex PCR, while the TCRdb copy is restricted to in-frame clones and leaves out a portion. The sample yields about 480,000 clones, less than 90% seen once. This sequence was found in a woman aged 60-75 years who had recovered from COVID-19. J is TRBJ1-2 and V is TRBV24-1, with 12 bases fitting TRBD1. Sequencing was carried out using PBMCs or T cells enriched from blood (not recorded which). The CDR3 DNA follows: TGTGCCACCAGTGATCCGGGACAGGGGGCTCATGGCTACACCTTC. Protein sequence: CATSDPGQGAHGYTF.